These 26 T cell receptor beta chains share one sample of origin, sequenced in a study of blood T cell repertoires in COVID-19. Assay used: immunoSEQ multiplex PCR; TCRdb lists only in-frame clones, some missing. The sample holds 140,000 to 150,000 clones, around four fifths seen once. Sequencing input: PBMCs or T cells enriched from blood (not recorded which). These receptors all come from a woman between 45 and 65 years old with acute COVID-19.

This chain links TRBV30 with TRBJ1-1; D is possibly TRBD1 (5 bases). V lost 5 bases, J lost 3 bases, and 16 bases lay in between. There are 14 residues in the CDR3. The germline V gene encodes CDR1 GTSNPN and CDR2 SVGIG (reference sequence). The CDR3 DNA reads TGTGCCTGGGAGAGACAGAATTTGGACACTGAAGCTTTCTTT. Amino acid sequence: CAWERQNLDTEAFF.

CDR3 sequence: CASSKGIGTSGRDNSYEQYF. The CDR3 bases are TGTGCCAGCAGCAAAGGGATCGGGACTAGCGGGAGGGATAACTCCTACGAGCAGTACTTC. V and J are TRBV21-1 and TRBJ2-7; the table's D call TRBD2 went unverified against the DNA. TRBV21-1 is a documented pseudogene. There are 20 residues in the CDR3.

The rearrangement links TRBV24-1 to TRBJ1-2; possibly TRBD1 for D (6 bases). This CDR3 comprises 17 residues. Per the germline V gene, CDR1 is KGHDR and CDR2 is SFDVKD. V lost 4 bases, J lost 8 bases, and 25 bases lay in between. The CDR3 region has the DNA TGTGCCACCAGTGACCCCGCCGACCAGGGGAACCCTAGGGGCTACACCTTC. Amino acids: CATSDPADQGNPRGYTF.

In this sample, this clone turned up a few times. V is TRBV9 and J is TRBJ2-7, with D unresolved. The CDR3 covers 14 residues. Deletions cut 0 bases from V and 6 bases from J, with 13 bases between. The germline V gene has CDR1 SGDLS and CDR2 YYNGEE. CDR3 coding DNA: TGTGCCAGCAGCGTAGCCCTAGAGTATAGCGAGCAGTACTTC. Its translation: CASSVALEYSEQYF. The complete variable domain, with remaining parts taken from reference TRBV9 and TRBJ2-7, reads DSGVTQTPKHLITATGQRVTLRCSPRSGDLSVYWYQQSLDQGLQFLIQYYNGEERAKGNILERFSAQQFPDLHSELNLSSLELGDSALYFCASSVALEYSEQYFGPGTRLTVT.

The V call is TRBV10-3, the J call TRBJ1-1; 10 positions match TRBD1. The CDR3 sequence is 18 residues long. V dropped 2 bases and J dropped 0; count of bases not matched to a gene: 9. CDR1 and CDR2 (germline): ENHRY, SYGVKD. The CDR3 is CAISEPPGQGIMNTEAFF. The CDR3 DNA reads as TGTGCCATCAGTGAGCCGCCGGGACAGGGGATCATGAACACTGAAGCTTTCTTT.

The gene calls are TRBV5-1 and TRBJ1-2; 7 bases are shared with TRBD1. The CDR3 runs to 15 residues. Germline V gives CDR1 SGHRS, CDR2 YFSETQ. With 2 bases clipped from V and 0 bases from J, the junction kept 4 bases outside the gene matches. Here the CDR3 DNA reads TGCGCCAGCAGCTTCCAGGGGGTGGCTAACTATGGCTACACCTTC. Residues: CASSFQGVANYGYTF.

CDR3 DNA sequence: TGTGCCACCAGTGACCAGAGCGGGAGAAGCGTTAATGAGCAGTTCTTC. This encodes CATSDQSGRSVNEQFF. V gene TRBV24-1 combines with J gene TRBJ2-1; 8 bases are shared with TRBD2. The CDR3 length is 16 residues. Trimming cost V 4 bases and J 7 bases; bases outside gene matches: 11. Germline V gene sequence: CDR1 KGHDR, CDR2 SFDVKD.

CDR3 sequence (DNA): TGTGCCAGCAGCATACTATCTAGCACAGATACGCAGTATTTT. This codes for CASSILSSTDTQYF. This sequence joins TRBV6-6 and TRBJ2-3; D not resolved. Germline assignment: CDR1 MNHNY and CDR2 SVGAGI (reference sequence). The CDR3 loop spans 14 amino acids. The germline V and J ends were trimmed by 6 bases and 0 bases, with 10 bases remaining between them.

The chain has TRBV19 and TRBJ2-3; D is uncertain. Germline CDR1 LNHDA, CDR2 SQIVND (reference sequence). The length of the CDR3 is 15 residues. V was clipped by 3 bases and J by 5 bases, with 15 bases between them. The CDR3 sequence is CASSMGQTAGDTQYF. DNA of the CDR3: TGTGCCAGTAGTATGGGCCAGACGGCAGGAGATACGCAGTATTTT.

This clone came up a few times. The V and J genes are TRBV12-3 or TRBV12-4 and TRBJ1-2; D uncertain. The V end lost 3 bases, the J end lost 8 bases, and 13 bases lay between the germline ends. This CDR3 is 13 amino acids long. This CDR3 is CASSFLAEHGYTF. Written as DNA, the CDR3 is TGTGCCAGCAGTTTTTTGGCGGAACACGGCTACACCTTC.

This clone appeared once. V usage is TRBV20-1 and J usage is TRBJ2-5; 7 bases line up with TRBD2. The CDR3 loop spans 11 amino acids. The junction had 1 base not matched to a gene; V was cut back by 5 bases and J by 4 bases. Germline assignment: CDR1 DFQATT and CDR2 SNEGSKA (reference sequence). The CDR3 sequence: CSAPGGETQYF. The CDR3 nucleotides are TGCAGTGCTCCGGGGGGAGAGACCCAGTACTTC.

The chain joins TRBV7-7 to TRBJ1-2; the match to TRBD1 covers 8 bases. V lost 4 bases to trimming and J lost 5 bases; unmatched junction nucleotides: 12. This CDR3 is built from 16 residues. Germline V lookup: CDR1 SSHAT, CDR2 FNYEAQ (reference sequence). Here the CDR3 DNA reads TGTGCCAGCAGCTCCCGAAGACAGGGGCTTGAGTATGGCTACACCTTC. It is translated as CASSSRRQGLEYGYTF. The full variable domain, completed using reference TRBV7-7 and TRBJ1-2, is GAGVSQSPRYKVTKRGQDVTLRCDPISSHATLYWYQQALGQGPEFLTYFNYEAQPDKSGLPSDRFSAERPEGSISTLTIQRTEQRDSAMYRCASSSRRQGLEYGYTFGSGTRLTVV.

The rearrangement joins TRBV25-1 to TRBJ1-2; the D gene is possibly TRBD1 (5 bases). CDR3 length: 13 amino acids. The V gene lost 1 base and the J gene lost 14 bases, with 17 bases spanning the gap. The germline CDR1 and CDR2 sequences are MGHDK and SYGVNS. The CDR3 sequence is CASSESAGRSLTF. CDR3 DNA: TGTGCCAGCAGTGAATCTGCAGGGAGGAGCCTGACCTTC.

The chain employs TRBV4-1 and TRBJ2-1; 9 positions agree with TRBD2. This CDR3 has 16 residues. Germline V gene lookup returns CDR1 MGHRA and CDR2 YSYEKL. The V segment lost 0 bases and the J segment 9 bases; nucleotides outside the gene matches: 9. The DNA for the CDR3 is TGCGCCAGCAGCCAAGAAGTTTCTGTACTAGCGGGTGAGCAGTTCTTC. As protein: CASSQEVSVLAGEQFF.

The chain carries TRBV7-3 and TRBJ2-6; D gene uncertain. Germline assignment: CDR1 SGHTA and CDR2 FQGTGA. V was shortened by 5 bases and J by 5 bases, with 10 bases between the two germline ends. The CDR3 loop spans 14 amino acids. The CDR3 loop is CASSPQSRANVLTF. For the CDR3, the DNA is TGTGCCAGCAGCCCCCAGTCCAGGGCCAACGTCCTGACTTTC.

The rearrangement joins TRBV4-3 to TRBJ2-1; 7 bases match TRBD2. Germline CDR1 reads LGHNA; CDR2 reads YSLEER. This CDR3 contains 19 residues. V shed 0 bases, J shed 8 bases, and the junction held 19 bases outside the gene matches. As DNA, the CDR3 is TGCGCCAGCAGCCAAGATCTCGGCCCTTCAGGTAGCGGGTCGGATGAGCAGTTCTTC. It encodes CASSQDLGPSGSGSDEQFF.

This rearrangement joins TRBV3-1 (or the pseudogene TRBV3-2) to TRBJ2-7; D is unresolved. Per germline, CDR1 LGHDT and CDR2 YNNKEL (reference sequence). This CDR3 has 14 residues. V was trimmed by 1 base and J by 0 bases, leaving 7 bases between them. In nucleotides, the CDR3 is TGTGCCAGCAGCCAAGTGCACAGCTCCTACGAGCAGTACTTC. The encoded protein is CASSQVHSSYEQYF.

The CDR3 region is CASSFSALLYNEQFF. In DNA, the CDR3 is TGTGCCAGCAGCTTCTCTGCCCTACTCTACAATGAGCAGTTCTTC. V and J are TRBV5-4 and TRBJ2-1; unclear D gene. CDR1 SGHNT and CDR2 YYREEE come from the germline V gene (reference sequence). This CDR3 is built from 15 residues. V lost 2 bases, J lost 3 bases, and 12 bases lay in between. The whole variable domain, remainder taken from reference TRBV5-4 and TRBJ2-1, is ETGVTQSPTHLIKTRGQQVTLRCSSQSGHNTVSWYQQALGQGPQFIFQYYREEENGRGNFPPRFSGLQFPNYSSELNVNALELDDSALYLCASSFSALLYNEQFFGPGTRLTVL.

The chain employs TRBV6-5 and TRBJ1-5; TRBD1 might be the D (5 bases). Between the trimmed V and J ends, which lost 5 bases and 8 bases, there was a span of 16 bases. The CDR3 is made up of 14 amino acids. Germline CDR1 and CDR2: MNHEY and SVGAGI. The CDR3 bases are TGTGCCAGCAGTACCCGGACACGTAGTGAGCCCCAGCATTTT. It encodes CASSTRTRSEPQHF.

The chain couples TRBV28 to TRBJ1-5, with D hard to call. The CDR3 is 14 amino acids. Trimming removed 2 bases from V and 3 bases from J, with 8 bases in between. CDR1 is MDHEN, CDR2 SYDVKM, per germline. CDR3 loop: CASSLAVDNQPQHF. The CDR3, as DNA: TGTGCCAGCAGTTTAGCGGTTGACAATCAGCCCCAGCATTTT.

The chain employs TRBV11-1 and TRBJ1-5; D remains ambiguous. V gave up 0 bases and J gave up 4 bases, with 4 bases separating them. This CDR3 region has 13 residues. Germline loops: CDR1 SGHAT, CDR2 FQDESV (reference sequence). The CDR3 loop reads CASSLAANQPQHF. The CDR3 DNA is TGTGCCAGCAGCTTAGCGGCTAATCAGCCCCAGCATTTT. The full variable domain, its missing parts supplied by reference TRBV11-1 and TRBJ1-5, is EAEVAQSPRYKITEKSQAVAFWCDPISGHATLYWYRQILGQGPELLVQFQDESVVDDSQLPKDRFSAERLKGVDSTLKIQPAELGDSAMYLCASSLAANQPQHFGDGTRLSIL.

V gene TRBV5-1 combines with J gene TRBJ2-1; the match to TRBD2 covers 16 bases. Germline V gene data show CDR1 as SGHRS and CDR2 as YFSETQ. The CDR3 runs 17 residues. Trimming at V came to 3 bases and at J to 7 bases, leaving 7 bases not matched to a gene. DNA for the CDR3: TGCGCCAGCAGCTGGGGGGGACTAGCGGGAGGGACAAATGAGCAGTTCTTC. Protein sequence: CASSWGGLAGGTNEQFF.

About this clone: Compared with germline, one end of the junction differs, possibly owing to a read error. CDR3 DNA: TGTGCCAGTAGAATAGGGGGAGGCAATCAGCCCCAGCATTTT. It yields the protein CASRIGGGNQPQHF. The chain couples TRBV19 to TRBJ1-5; weak D call: TRBD1 (6 bases). The CDR3 is made up of 14 amino acids. Germline lookup yields CDR1 LNHDA and CDR2 SQIVND (reference sequence).

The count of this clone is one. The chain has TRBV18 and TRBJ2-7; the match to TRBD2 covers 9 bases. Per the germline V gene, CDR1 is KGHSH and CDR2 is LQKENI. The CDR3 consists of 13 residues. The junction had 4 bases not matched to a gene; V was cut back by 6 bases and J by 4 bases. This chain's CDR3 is CASSPSGRYEQYF. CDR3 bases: TGTGCCAGCTCCCCAAGCGGGAGGTACGAGCAGTACTTC.

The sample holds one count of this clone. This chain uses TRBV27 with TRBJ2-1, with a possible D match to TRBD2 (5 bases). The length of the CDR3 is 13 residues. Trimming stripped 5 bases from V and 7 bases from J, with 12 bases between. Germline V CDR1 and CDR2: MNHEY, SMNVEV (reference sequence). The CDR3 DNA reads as TGTGCCAGCAGTCCGCCCCCGGGGAATGAGCAGTTCTTC. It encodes CASSPPPGNEQFF.

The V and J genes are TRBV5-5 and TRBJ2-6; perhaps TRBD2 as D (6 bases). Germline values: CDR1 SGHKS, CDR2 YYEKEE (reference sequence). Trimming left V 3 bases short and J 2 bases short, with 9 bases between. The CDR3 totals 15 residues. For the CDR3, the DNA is TGTGCCAGCAGCTGGCGCGGGGCTGGGGCCAACGTCCTGACTTTC. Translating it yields CASSWRGAGANVLTF.